One TCR beta chain is described in this entry. As yet, its antigen is unknown. These data come from a study of cytomegalovirus exposure and HLA in healthy donors. General study findings and limits: Several of the most significant clusters were apparently associated with common viral pathogens in a later analysis. A list of approximately 150 TCR beta chains associated with cytomegalovirus was given. It was reported in a later analysis that an Asian-associated ancestry cluster showed fewer N-insertions than the 666-donor mean.

The PCR contained 60 Vbeta and 13 Jbeta primers. Clones were sequenced by immunoSEQ multiplex PCR, and TCRdb holds only the in-frame ones, with some missing. This table has 150,000 or so clones, 70% to 90% appearing once. Everyone who donated was a healthy bone marrow donor. This TCR came from a man in his forties or fifties in good health and CMV-seronegative. Sequencing used PBMCs.

Written as DNA, the CDR3 is TGTGCCAGCAGCTTAGAAGCGAGCCGCCCCTACGAGCAGTACTTC. This translates into CASSLEASRPYEQYF. J is TRBJ2-7 and V is TRBV7-9, with D unresolved. Trimming took off 1 base at V and 2 bases at J, with 12 bases between the two ends. From germline, CDR1 is SEHNR and CDR2 FQNEAQ (reference sequence). There are 15 residues in the CDR3.